What follows are 31 T cell receptor beta chains derived from one specimen sequenced in a study of T-cell reconstitution after alpha-beta-depleted transplantation in children. Researchers prepared the TCRbeta library using unique molecular identifiers, the study reports. Via MiXCR, TCRdb re-called the PCR reads, giving one row per CDR3 protein. The sample has a few hundred thousand distinct CDR3 sequences; 9.9% are singletons. The sequences come from PBMCs from the stem cell graft donor, collected from the stem cell graft. These receptors were obtained from a human donor who donated a stem cell graft to a child with SCID.

The table lists this clonotype with a few counts. The genes are TRBV25-1 and TRBJ1-5; a possible D gene is TRBD1 (6 bases). V was shortened by 4 bases and J by 4 bases, with 11 bases between the two germline ends. This CDR3 has 14 amino acids. In germline, CDR1 is MGHDK, CDR2 SYGVNS. CDR3 sequence (DNA): TGTGCCAGCAGTGGTGGGACAACGAATCAGCCCCAGCATTTT. This translates into CASSGGTTNQPQHF.

This clonotype was counted only a few times. The chain carries TRBV6-6 and TRBJ1-1; D not resolved. The CDR3 sequence is 13 residues long. Trimming took 8 bases from V and 0 from J, leaving 10 bases between them. The V gene's germline CDR1 is MNHNY and CDR2 SVGAGI (reference sequence). The CDR3 here is CASSEFMNTEAFF. CDR3 nucleotides: TGTGCCAGCTCGGAGTTTATGAACACTGAAGCTTTCTTT.

The rearrangement joins TRBV20-1 to TRBJ2-1; 11 bases align to TRBD2. Unmatched junction bases numbered 5, after V lost 0 bases and J lost 7 bases. Germline V CDR1 and CDR2: DFQATT, SNEGSKA (reference sequence). The CDR3 has 15 amino acids. The CDR3 spells CSARDMGLAANEQFF. As DNA, the CDR3 is TGCAGTGCTAGAGATATGGGACTAGCGGCTAATGAGCAGTTCTTC.

This clonotype came up a few times. The chain carries TRBV13 and TRBJ1-4; D gene unclear. CDR1 is PRHDT, CDR2 FYEKMQ, per germline (reference sequence). The CDR3 is made up of 15 amino acids. V dropped 1 base and J dropped 7 bases, with 13 bases sitting between them. CDR3 amino acids: CASSLVRGGGEKLFF. In DNA form, the CDR3 reads TGTGCCAGCAGCTTAGTGCGGGGAGGTGGTGAAAAACTGTTTTTT.

The rearrangement uses TRBV18 and TRBJ2-2; D possibly corresponds to TRBD2 (5 bases). From germline, CDR1 is KGHSH and CDR2 LQKENI. The V gene lost 3 bases and the J gene lost 0 bases, with 14 bases spanning the gap. This CDR3 has 17 residues. The CDR3 reads CASSPTSTGSNTGELFF. In DNA form, the CDR3 reads TGTGCCAGCTCACCGACCTCGACGGGATCGAACACCGGGGAGCTGTTTTTT.

The J gene is TRBJ2-3, the V gene TRBV5-6; 9 bases are shared with TRBD2. The CDR3 loop spans 15 amino acids. The V and J ends lost 0 bases and 6 bases, in that order; junction bases with no gene match: 5. Per germline, CDR1 SGHDT and CDR2 YYEEEE. The CDR3: CASSLVRGGRDTQYF. The CDR3 region has the DNA TGTGCCAGCAGCTTGGTGCGGGGGGGCCGGGATACGCAGTATTTT.

This clonotype has more than one count but fewer than ten. J is TRBJ1-2 and V is TRBV12-3 or TRBV12-4, with 10 bases lining up with TRBD1. The CDR3 consists of 15 residues. V lost 6 bases to trimming and J lost 7 bases; unmatched junction nucleotides: 11. CDR3 sequence reads: CASSTDGDRGRGYTF. CDR3 bases: TGTGCCAGCAGCACCGACGGGGACAGGGGACGTGGCTACACCTTC.

This clonotype turned up a few times. The V gene is TRBV6-1, the J gene TRBJ1-3, with 10 bases fitting TRBD1. V was clipped by 5 bases and J by 4 bases; unmatched bases: 5. The CDR3 covers 15 residues. Per the germline V gene, CDR1 is MNHNS and CDR2 is SASEGT. The CDR3 sequence is CASSTGQGLGNTIYF. For the CDR3, the DNA is TGTGCCAGCAGTACGGGACAGGGGTTAGGAAACACCATATATTTT.

This clonotype was observed many times. V and J are TRBV6-6 and TRBJ2-7; TRBD1 might be the D (6 bases). Trimming cost V 6 bases and J 1 base, with 13 bases left between them. Per the germline V gene, CDR1 is MNHNY and CDR2 is SVGAGI (reference sequence). CDR3 length: 14 residues. In DNA form, the CDR3 reads TGTGCCAGCAGCTCACAGGGAAAGTCCTACGAGCAGTACTTC. Protein: CASSSQGKSYEQYF.

In nucleotides, the CDR3 is TGTGCCAGCAGCCACAGCCTGGGGGGGACCGGGGAGCTGTTTTTT. This encodes CASSHSLGGTGELFF. The rearrangement uses TRBV3-1 and TRBJ2-2, with 7 bases fitting TRBD2. The V gene end was trimmed by 3 bases and the J gene end by 5 bases; junction bases not matched to a gene: 6. The CDR3 consists of 15 residues. The germline V gene has CDR1 LGHDT and CDR2 YNNKEL (reference sequence).

This clonotype occurred a few times. V usage is TRBV12-3 or TRBV12-4 and J usage is TRBJ2-1, with 9 bases lining up with TRBD1. The CDR3 has 14 residues. J gave up 6 bases and V 4 bases, and 4 bases lay outside the gene matches. CDR3 residues: CASSSPGQGNEQFF. The CDR3 bases are TGTGCCAGCAGTTCACCGGGACAGGGCAATGAGCAGTTCTTC.

The chain carries TRBV12-3 or TRBV12-4 and TRBJ1-4; 8 nucleotides line up with TRBD1. This CDR3 is 18 amino acids long. Trimming cost V 6 bases and J 0 bases; bases outside gene matches: 12. The CDR3 bases are TGTGCCAGCAGCTACAGGGGGGCTTCCATTGCAACTAATGAAAAACTGTTTTTT. It specifies CASSYRGASIATNEKLFF.

This clonotype showed up many times. The V gene is TRBV6-5, the J gene TRBJ2-7, with 7 nucleotides matching TRBD1. V was pared by 2 bases and J by 4 bases, with 11 bases of the junction left unmatched. From germline, CDR1 is MNHEY and CDR2 SVGAGI. The CDR3 runs to 16 residues. The CDR3 loop is CASSYMGTGVGYEQYF. The CDR3 nucleotides read TGTGCCAGCAGTTACATGGGTACAGGGGTAGGATACGAGCAGTACTTC.

The chain joins TRBV29-1 to TRBJ2-7; maybe TRBD1 (6 bases). The CDR3 extends over 12 amino acids. Looked up from germline, CDR1 is SQVTM and CDR2 is ANQGSEA. With 4 bases removed from V and 3 bases from J, the gap between germline ends came to 10 bases. CDR3 nucleotide sequence: TGCAGCGTTGCCTTGACAGGCTACGAGCAGTACTTC. Amino acids: CSVALTGYEQYF.

The J gene is TRBJ2-7, the V gene TRBV6-6, with D unclear. With 1 base removed from V and 5 bases from J, the gap between germline ends came to 9 bases. Looked up from germline, CDR1 is MNHNY and CDR2 is SVGAGI (reference sequence). This CDR3 spans 13 amino acids. Here the CDR3 reads CASSYWEGNEQYF. The CDR3 coding sequence is TGTGCCAGCAGTTACTGGGAAGGCAACGAGCAGTACTTC.

This clonotype showed up just a few times. The chain uses TRBV27 and TRBJ2-7; TRBD1 agrees at 7 bases. This CDR3 is built from 17 residues. Trimming removed 4 bases from V and 0 bases from J; junction bases left unmatched: 12. The germline V gene has CDR1 MNHEY and CDR2 SMNVEV (reference sequence). CDR3 sequence: CASSSGYRGQTSYEQYF. DNA of the CDR3: TGTGCCAGCAGTTCCGGGTATCGGGGACAGACCTCCTACGAGCAGTACTTC.

J is TRBJ2-7 and V is TRBV7-9, with 7 bases fitting TRBD2. This CDR3 is 14 amino acids long. Losses at the gene ends were 5 bases for V and 5 bases for J; bases not matched to a gene: 9. Germline V gene data show CDR1 as SEHNR and CDR2 as FQNEAQ (reference sequence). DNA of the CDR3: TGTGCCAGCAGCGGCGGGGGTTGGGTCGACGAGCAGTACTTC. Translating gives CASSGGGWVDEQYF.

The table lists this clonotype with a few counts. V and J are TRBV29-1 and TRBJ2-5; 13 nucleotides agree with TRBD2. After removal of 4 bases from V and 0 bases from J, the junction contained 2 bases not matched to a gene. Germline V gene data show CDR1 as SQVTM and CDR2 as ANQGSEA. The CDR3 spans 15 residues. The CDR3 sequence: CSVGLAGGHQETQYF. DNA for the CDR3: TGCAGCGTTGGACTAGCGGGAGGACACCAAGAGACCCAGTACTTC.

The chain combines TRBV18 with TRBJ2-1; 7 bases match TRBD1. Losses at the gene ends were 5 bases for V and 7 bases for J; bases not matched to a gene: 8. There are 14 residues in the CDR3. Germline assignment: CDR1 KGHSH and CDR2 LQKENI. The CDR3 DNA reads as TGTGCCAGCTCAGGGAAGGACAGGCCAAATGAGCAGTTCTTC. Translated: CASSGKDRPNEQFF.

This clonotype showed up many times. The chain joins TRBV7-2 to TRBJ2-7; 9 bases agree with TRBD1. Unmatched junction bases numbered 9, after V lost 6 bases and J lost 6 bases. The germline CDR1 and CDR2 sequences are SGHTA and FQGNSA. This CDR3 comprises 14 residues. CDR3 loop: CASSWDRAGGEQYF. The CDR3 DNA is TGTGCCAGCAGTTGGGACAGGGCGGGTGGCGAGCAGTACTTC.

There are many counts of this clonotype. The chain recombines TRBV25-1 with TRBJ2-7, with 9 nucleotides matching TRBD1. Germline lookup yields CDR1 MGHDK and CDR2 SYGVNS. The ends lost 8 bases at V and 3 bases at J; junction bases unmatched: 11. This CDR3 region has 15 residues. CDR3 bases: TGTGCCAGCTGGGGGGGGACAGGGATCCACTACGAGCAGTACTTC. Translation gives CASWGGTGIHYEQYF.

The chain carries TRBV4-2 and TRBJ2-3; 15 positions match TRBD2. Germline V CDR1 and CDR2: LGHNA, YNFKEQ. The CDR3 has 18 residues. Unmatched junction bases numbered 8, after V lost 4 bases and J lost 3 bases. The CDR3 spells CASSPWTSGGGRTDTQYF. The CDR3 region has the DNA TGTGCCAGCAGCCCCTGGACTAGCGGGGGGGGAAGGACAGATACGCAGTATTTT.

This clonotype was counted a few times. The CDR3 is CASSLEDRAYEQYF. CDR3 bases: TGCGCCAGCAGCTTGGAGGACAGGGCCTACGAGCAGTACTTC. The gene calls are TRBV5-1 and TRBJ2-7; the match to TRBD1 covers 8 bases. J was trimmed by 2 bases and V by 0 bases; bases with no gene match: 1. CDR1 is SGHRS, CDR2 YFSETQ, per germline. The CDR3 covers 14 residues.

The J gene is TRBJ2-3, the V gene TRBV5-1; 8 bases agree with TRBD1. Germline CDR1 is SGHRS and CDR2 is YFSETQ. The CDR3 length is 16 residues. After removal of 4 bases from V and 4 bases from J, the junction contained 11 bases not matched to a gene. This CDR3 is CASSPSGQAFADTQYF. For the CDR3, the DNA is TGCGCCAGCAGCCCCTCGGGACAGGCCTTCGCAGATACGCAGTATTTT. Complete variable domain (other parts from reference TRBV5-1 and TRBJ2-3): KAGVTQTPRYLIKTRGQQVTLSCSPISGHRSVSWYQQTPGQGLQFLFEYFSETQRNKGNFPGRFSGRQFSNSRSEMNVSTLELGDSALYLCASSPSGQAFADTQYFGPGTRLTVL.

The sample holds many counts of this clonotype. This chain joins TRBV5-1 and TRBJ2-2; D uncertain. Germline V gene lookup returns CDR1 SGHRS and CDR2 YFSETQ. The CDR3 runs 13 residues. Trimming pared 6 bases from V and 3 bases from J, leaving 9 bases between. In DNA, the CDR3 is TGCGCCAGCAACCATAGGGACACCGGGGAGCTGTTTTTT. Residues: CASNHRDTGELFF.

The table lists this clonotype with a few counts. The chain employs TRBV4-2 and TRBJ1-4; 11 nucleotides line up with TRBD1. Looked up from germline, CDR1 is LGHNA and CDR2 is YNFKEQ. Trimming removed 4 bases from V and 6 bases from J; junction bases left unmatched: 7. This CDR3 contains 16 residues. The CDR3 sequence is CASSPSPGQGDEKLFF. DNA of the CDR3: TGTGCCAGCAGCCCATCACCGGGACAGGGGGATGAAAAACTGTTTTTT.

The chain has TRBV12-3 or TRBV12-4 and TRBJ2-7, with 8 bases aligning to TRBD1. The CDR3 is made up of 14 amino acids. V lost 3 bases to trimming and J lost 3 bases; unmatched junction nucleotides: 4. The DNA of the CDR3 is TGTGCCAGCAGTTTCCACGGACAGGGCTACGAGCAGTACTTC. Amino acid sequence: CASSFHGQGYEQYF.

This clonotype was counted a few times. V usage is TRBV7-9 and J usage is TRBJ2-3, with D tentatively TRBD1 (6 bases). This CDR3 comprises 13 residues. V lost 8 bases and J 4 bases, leaving 13 bases between the germline ends. Germline V gives CDR1 SEHNR, CDR2 FQNEAQ (reference sequence). CDR3: CASPQGPPDTQYF. CDR3 bases: TGTGCCAGCCCACAGGGCCCCCCAGATACGCAGTATTTT.

This clonotype was counted only a few times. The gene calls are TRBV20-1 and TRBJ1-1; no clear D gene. V was pared by 6 bases and J by 1 base, with 9 bases between. CDR3 length equals 12 residues. CDR1 DFQATT and CDR2 SNEGSKA come from the germline V gene (reference sequence). The DNA of the CDR3 is TGCAGTGCGGTCAGTGGGAACACTGAAGCTTTCTTT. This sequence encodes CSAVSGNTEAFF.

This clonotype was seen many times. V usage is TRBV20-1 and J usage is TRBJ2-5; D perhaps matches TRBD2 (6 bases). Trimming shortened V by 5 bases and J by 5 bases, and 18 bases separated the two germline ends. The CDR3 loop spans 14 amino acids. CDR1 is DFQATT, CDR2 SNEGSKA, per germline (reference sequence). The CDR3 reads CSAPRTVEGETQYF. CDR3 DNA: TGCAGTGCTCCCCGGACGGTGGAGGGGGAGACCCAGTACTTC.

This clonotype showed up just a few times. V and J are TRBV5-1 and TRBJ2-7, with D maybe TRBD2 (5 bases). Trimming took off 0 bases at V and 0 bases at J, with 10 bases between the two ends. The CDR3 covers 15 residues. CDR1 is SGHRS, CDR2 YFSETQ, per germline. As DNA, the CDR3 is TGCGCCAGCAGCTTGGATATAGCGAGCTCCTACGAGCAGTACTTC. It specifies CASSLDIASSYEQYF.